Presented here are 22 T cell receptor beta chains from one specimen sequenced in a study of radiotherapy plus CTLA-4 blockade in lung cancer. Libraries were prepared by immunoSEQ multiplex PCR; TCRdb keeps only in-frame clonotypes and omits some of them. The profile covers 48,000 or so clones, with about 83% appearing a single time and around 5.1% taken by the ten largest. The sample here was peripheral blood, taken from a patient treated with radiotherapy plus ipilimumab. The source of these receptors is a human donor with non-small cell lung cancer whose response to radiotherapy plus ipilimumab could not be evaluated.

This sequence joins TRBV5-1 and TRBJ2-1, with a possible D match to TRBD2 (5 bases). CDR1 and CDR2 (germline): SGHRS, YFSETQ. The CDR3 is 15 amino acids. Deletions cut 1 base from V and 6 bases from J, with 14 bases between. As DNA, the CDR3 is TGCGCCAGCAGCTTGCCGGGGAGAAGAGGCAATGAGCAGTTCTTC. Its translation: CASSLPGRRGNEQFF.

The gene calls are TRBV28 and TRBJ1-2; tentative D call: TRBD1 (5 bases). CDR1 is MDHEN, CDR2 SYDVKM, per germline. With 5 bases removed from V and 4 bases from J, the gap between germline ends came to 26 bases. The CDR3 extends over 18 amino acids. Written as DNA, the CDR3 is TGTGCCAGCAGTCCTCTTCAGGGACTGTTCAGGATCGTCTATGGCTACACCTTC. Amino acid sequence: CASSPLQGLFRIVYGYTF.

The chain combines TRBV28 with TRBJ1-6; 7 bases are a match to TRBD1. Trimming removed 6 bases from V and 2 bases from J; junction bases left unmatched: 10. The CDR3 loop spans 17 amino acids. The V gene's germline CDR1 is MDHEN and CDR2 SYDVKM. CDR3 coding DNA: TGTGCCAGCAGATTTCGACAGGGACGGACCTATAATTCACCCCTCCACTTT. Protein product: CASRFRQGRTYNSPLHF.

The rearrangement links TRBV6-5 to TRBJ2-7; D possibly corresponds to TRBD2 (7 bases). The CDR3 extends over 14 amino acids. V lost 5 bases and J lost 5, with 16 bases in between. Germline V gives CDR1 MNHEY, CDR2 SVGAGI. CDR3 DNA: TGTGCCAGCAGTGGGGGGGACATGGGGGACGAGCAGTACTTC. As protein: CASSGGDMGDEQYF.

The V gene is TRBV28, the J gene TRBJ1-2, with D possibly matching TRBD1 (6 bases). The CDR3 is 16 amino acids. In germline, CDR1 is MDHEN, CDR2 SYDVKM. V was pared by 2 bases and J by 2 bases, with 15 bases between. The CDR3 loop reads CASSLIWGRLNYGYTF. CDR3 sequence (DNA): TGTGCCAGCAGTTTAATCTGGGGGCGTCTCAACTATGGCTACACCTTC.

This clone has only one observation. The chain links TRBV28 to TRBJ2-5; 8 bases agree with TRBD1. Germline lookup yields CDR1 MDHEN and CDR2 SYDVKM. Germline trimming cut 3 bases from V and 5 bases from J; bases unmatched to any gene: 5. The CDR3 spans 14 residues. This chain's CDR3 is CASSFPRQGETQYF. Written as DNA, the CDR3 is TGTGCCAGCAGTTTCCCACGACAGGGGGAGACCCAGTACTTC.

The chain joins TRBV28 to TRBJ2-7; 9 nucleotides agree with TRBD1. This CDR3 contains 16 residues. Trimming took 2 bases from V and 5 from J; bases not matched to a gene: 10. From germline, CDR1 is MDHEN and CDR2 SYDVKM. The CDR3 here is CASSLDFGTGFDEQYF. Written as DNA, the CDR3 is TGTGCCAGCAGTTTAGATTTCGGGACAGGGTTCGACGAGCAGTACTTC.

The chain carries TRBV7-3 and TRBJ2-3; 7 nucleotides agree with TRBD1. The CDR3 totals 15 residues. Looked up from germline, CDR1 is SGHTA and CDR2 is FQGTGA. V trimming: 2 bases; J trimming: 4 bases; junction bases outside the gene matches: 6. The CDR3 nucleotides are TGTGCCAGCAGCTTAGGAGACAGGGTGGCAGATACGCAGTATTTT. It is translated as CASSLGDRVADTQYF.

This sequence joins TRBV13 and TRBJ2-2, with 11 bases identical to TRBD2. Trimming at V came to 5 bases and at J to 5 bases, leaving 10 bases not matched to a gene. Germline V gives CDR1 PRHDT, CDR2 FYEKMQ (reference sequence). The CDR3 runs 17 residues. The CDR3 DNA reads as TGTGCCAGCAGCCCGATACGACTAGCGGGACATACCGGGGAGCTGTTTTTT. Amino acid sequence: CASSPIRLAGHTGELFF.

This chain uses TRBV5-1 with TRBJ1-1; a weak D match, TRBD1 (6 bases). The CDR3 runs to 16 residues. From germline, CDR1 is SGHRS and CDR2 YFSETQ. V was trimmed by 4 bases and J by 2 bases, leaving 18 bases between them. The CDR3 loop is CASSVRTGTINTEAFF. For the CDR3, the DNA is TGCGCCAGCAGCGTACGAACCGGGACAATAAACACTGAAGCTTTCTTT.

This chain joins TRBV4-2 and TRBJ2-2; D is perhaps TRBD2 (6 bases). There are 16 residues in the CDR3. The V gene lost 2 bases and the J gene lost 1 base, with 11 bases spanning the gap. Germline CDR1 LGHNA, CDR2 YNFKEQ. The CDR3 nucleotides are TGTGCCAGCAGCCAATCCCGGGGGTTGAACACCGGGGAGCTGTTTTTT. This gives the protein CASSQSRGLNTGELFF.

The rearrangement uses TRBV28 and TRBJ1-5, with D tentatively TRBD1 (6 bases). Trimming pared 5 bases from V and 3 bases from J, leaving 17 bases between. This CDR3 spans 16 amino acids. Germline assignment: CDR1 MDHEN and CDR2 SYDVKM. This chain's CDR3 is CASSPRRTADNQPQHF. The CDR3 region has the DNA TGTGCCAGCAGTCCCCGAAGGACAGCGGACAATCAGCCCCAGCATTTT.

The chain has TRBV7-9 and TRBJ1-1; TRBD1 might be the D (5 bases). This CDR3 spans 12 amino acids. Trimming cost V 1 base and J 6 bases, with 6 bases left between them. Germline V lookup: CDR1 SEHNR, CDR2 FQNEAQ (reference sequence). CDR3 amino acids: CASSLGTPEAFF. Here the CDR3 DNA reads TGTGCCAGCAGCTTAGGGACACCTGAAGCTTTCTTT. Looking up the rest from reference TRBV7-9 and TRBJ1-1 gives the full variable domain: DTGVSQNPRHKITKRGQNVTFRCDPISEHNRLYWYRQTLGQGPEFLTYFQNEAQLEKSRLLSDRFSAERPKGSFSTLEIQRTEQGDSAMYLCASSLGTPEAFFGQGTRLTVV.

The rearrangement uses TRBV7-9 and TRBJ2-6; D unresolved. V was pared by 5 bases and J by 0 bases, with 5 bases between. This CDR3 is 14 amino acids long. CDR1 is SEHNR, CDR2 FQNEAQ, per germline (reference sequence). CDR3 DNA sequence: TGTGCCAGCAGCCTCGGCTCTGGGGCCAACGTCCTGACTTTC. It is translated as CASSLGSGANVLTF.

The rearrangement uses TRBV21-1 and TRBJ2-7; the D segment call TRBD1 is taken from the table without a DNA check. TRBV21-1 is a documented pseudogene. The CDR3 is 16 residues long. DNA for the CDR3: TGTGCCAGCAGCCAAAGGGGGACAGGGATATCGTACGAGCAGTACTTC. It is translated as CASSQRGTGISYEQYF.

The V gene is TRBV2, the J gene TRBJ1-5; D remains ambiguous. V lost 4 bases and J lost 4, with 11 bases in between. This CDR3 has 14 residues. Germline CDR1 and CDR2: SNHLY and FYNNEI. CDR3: CASSVERGNQPQHF. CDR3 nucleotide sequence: TGTGCCAGCAGTGTAGAAAGAGGAAATCAGCCCCAGCATTTT.

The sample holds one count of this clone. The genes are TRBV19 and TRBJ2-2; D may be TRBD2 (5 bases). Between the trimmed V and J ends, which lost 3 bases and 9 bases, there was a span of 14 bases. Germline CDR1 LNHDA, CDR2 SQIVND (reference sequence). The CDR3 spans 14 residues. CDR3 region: CASSIGLGARELFF. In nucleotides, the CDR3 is TGTGCCAGTAGTATTGGACTTGGAGCAAGGGAGCTGTTTTTT. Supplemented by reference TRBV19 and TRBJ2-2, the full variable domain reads DGGITQSPKYLFRKEGQNVTLSCEQNLNHDAMYWYRQDPGQGLRLIYYSQIVNDFQKGDIAEGYSVSREKKESFPLTVTSAQKNPTAFYLCASSIGLGARELFFGEGSRLTVL.

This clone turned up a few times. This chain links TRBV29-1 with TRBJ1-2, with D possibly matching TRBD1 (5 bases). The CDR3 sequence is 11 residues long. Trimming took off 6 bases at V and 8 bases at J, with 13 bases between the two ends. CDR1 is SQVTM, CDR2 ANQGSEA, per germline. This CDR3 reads CSVTRGGGYTF. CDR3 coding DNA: TGCAGCGTGACAAGGGGAGGCGGCTACACCTTC.

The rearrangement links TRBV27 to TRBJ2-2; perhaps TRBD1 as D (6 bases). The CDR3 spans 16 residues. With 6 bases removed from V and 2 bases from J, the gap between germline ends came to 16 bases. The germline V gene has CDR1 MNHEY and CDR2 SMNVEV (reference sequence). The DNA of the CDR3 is TGTGCCAGCAGAACAGCCGGGACACTCAACACCGGGGAGCTGTTTTTT. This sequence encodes CASRTAGTLNTGELFF.

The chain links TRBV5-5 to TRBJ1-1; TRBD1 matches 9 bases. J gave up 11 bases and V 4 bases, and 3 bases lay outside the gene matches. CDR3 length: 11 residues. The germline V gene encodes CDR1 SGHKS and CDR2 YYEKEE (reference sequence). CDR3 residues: CASSPDRGAFF. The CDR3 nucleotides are TGTGCCAGCAGCCCAGACAGGGGGGCTTTCTTT.

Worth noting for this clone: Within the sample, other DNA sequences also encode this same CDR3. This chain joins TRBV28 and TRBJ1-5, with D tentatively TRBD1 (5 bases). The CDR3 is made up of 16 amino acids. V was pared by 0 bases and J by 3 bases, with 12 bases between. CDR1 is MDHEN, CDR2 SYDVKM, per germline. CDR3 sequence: CASSLWAGGINQPQHF. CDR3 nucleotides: TGTGCCAGCAGTTTATGGGCGGGGGGGATCAATCAGCCCCAGCATTTT.

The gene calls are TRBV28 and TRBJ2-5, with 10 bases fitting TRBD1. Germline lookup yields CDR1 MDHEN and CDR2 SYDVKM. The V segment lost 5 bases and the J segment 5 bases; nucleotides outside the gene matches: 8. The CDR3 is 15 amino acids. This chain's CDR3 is CASSPAGTGEETQYF. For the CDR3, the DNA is TGTGCCAGCAGTCCGGCCGGGACAGGGGAGGAGACCCAGTACTTC.